This T cell receptor (beta chain) emerged from a study of T cell responses to AZD1222 COVID-19 vaccine. CDR3 length equals 15 residues. Germline CDR1 LGHDT, CDR2 YNNKEL (reference sequence). The junction had 4 bases not matched to a gene; V was cut back by 1 base and J by 2 bases. Study findings and constraints: Clonal diversity was possibly underestimated, and white British individuals and females predominated among donors. None of the repertoires were sampled until the peak T cell response had passed. The study identified only six AZD1222 recipients as seropositive at baseline.

Profiled with immunoSEQ multiplex PCR; TCRdb holds only in-frame clones, not every one. Here the sample spans 100,000 to 150,000 clones, about 90% being singletons. A remark on this clone: As yet, its antigen is unknown.

The V call is TRBV3-1 (or the pseudogene TRBV3-2), the J call TRBJ2-5; TRBD1 matches 7 bases. The clonotype originates from an adult in good health. The sample in question was peripheral blood, obtained on day 0 of AZD1222 vaccination. The CDR3 DNA follows: TGTGCCAGCAGCCAAGGGGACAGTAGTCAAGAGACCCAGTACTTC. As protein: CASSQGDSSQETQYF.